This T cell receptor beta chain was sequenced during a study of PD-L1 blockade in urothelial cancer. About the study: Patients arrived having already received 0 to 3 prior chemotherapy regimens. Analyses used blood from 3 weeks (second dose) and 6 weeks after treatment start. Median T cell yield from blood was 130,000 to 150,000.

Documented time point: pretreatment peripheral blood. The assay was immunoSEQ multiplex PCR, and TCRdb's table has in-frame clones only and misses some. The table lists 85,000 to 95,000 clones, 90% of them singletons. Sequencing used PBMCs, obtained around atezolizumab (anti-PD-L1) treatment. This sequence originates from a man aged 55-75 years with urothelial cancer.

CDR3 DNA sequence: TGTGCCAGCAGCTTAGCGGGTGGGGGGACCACAGATACGCAGTATTTT. The encoded protein is CASSLAGGGTTDTQYF. The chain employs TRBV7-9 and TRBJ2-3; tentatively, D is TRBD2 (6 bases). Germline V gene sequence: CDR1 SEHNR, CDR2 FQNEAQ (reference sequence). The CDR3 consists of 16 residues. V was pared by 0 bases and J by 2 bases, with 12 bases between.